Below, 21 T cell receptor beta chains from the same sample are listed, as sequenced in a study of shared clonotypes between healthy human individuals. This table comes from immunoSEQ multiplex PCR, and its TCRdb copy is limited to in-frame clones, with some not included. The sample consists of 2 million to 2.5 million clones, just under 95% of them appearing once. Sequenced: naive CD4+ T cells from PBMCs. Subset noted: CD45RA+ positively selected. Every receptor here comes from a man younger than 35 in good health. Some clones in this sample may be carry-over from other donors' samples.

The rearrangement uses TRBV9 and TRBJ2-7, with D possibly matching TRBD1 (6 bases). CDR3 length: 13 amino acids. Trimming took off 3 bases at V and 5 bases at J, with 12 bases between the two ends. CDR1 is SGDLS, CDR2 YYNGEE, per germline. CDR3 sequence (DNA): TGTGCCAGCAGCGCAGACAACAGGGACGAGCAGTACTTC. This sequence encodes CASSADNRDEQYF. Looking up the rest from reference TRBV9 and TRBJ2-7 gives the full variable domain: DSGVTQTPKHLITATGQRVTLRCSPRSGDLSVYWYQQSLDQGLQFLIQYYNGEERAKGNILERFSAQQFPDLHSELNLSSLELGDSALYFCASSADNRDEQYFGPGTRLTVT.

The chain has TRBV10-3 and TRBJ2-2, with TRBD2 identical over 8 bases. Trimming took 9 bases from V and 6 from J; bases not matched to a gene: 9. The CDR3 spans 14 residues. Germline lookup yields CDR1 ENHRY and CDR2 SYGVKD. The CDR3 DNA reads as TGTGCCATAACCGGGACTAGTCCAGCCGGGGAGCTGTTTTTT. Residues: CAITGTSPAGELFF.

The chain has TRBV28 and TRBJ1-5; 11 bases agree with TRBD1. Trimming removed 7 bases from V and 7 bases from J; junction bases left unmatched: 12. Germline CDR1 is MDHEN and CDR2 is SYDVKM. The CDR3 runs 16 residues. CDR3 sequence reads: CASTDRPGQGEQPQHF. The CDR3 DNA reads as TGTGCCAGCACCGACCGTCCGGGACAGGGGGAGCAGCCCCAGCATTTT.

The rearrangement links TRBV7-9 to TRBJ2-1; a possible D gene is TRBD2 (6 bases). V was pared by 6 bases and J by 6 bases, with 21 bases between. Germline V gene lookup returns CDR1 SEHNR and CDR2 FQNEAQ (reference sequence). The CDR3 extends over 16 amino acids. CDR3 sequence: CASRPSGGPPSNEQFF. In DNA form, the CDR3 reads TGTGCCAGCAGGCCTTCCGGGGGACCGCCCAGCAATGAGCAGTTCTTC.

V usage is TRBV7-2 and J usage is TRBJ1-4; D not certain. Looked up from germline, CDR1 is SGHTA and CDR2 is FQGNSA. This CDR3 has 15 amino acids. V shed 5 bases and J shed 3 bases, with 13 bases lying between them. For the CDR3, the DNA is TGTGCCAGCAGCCCAATCGGCGTGGCTAATGAAAAACTGTTTTTT. As protein: CASSPIGVANEKLFF.

V and J are TRBV7-2 and TRBJ2-3; a weak D match, TRBD2 (6 bases). Trimming pared 2 bases from V and 6 bases from J, leaving 9 bases between. CDR1 is SGHTA, CDR2 FQGNSA, per germline. CDR3 length equals 13 residues. The CDR3 here is CASSLLAFDTQYF. CDR3 nucleotide sequence: TGTGCCAGCAGCTTACTAGCGTTTGATACGCAGTATTTT.

Here the CDR3 reads CASSRSTGYSNQPQHF. The CDR3 DNA is TGCGCCAGCAGCCGATCGACAGGGTATAGCAATCAGCCCCAGCATTTT. The V and J genes are TRBV4-1 and TRBJ1-5, with 7 positions matching TRBD1. Germline values: CDR1 MGHRA, CDR2 YSYEKL. Trimming at V came to 4 bases and at J to 0 bases, leaving 6 bases not matched to a gene. There are 16 residues in the CDR3.

Comment on this clone: Distinct nucleotide sequences in the sample also encode this CDR3. The chain is built from TRBV9 and TRBJ2-1, with 7 bases identical to TRBD2. CDR1 SGDLS and CDR2 YYNGEE come from the germline V gene. CDR3 length: 15 residues. Trimming at V came to 1 base and at J to 1 base, leaving 2 bases not matched to a gene. The CDR3 reads CASSVREGSYNEQFF. The CDR3 region has the DNA TGTGCCAGCAGCGTAAGGGAGGGATCCTACAATGAGCAGTTCTTC.

The count of this clone is one. V gene TRBV27 combines with J gene TRBJ1-2, with D tentatively TRBD1 (5 bases). The V and J ends lost 5 bases and 11 bases respectively, with 24 bases between them. CDR1 MNHEY and CDR2 SMNVEV come from the germline V gene (reference sequence). This CDR3 region has 15 residues. The CDR3 nucleotides read TGTGCCAGCAGTCCGGGCCGCGGGACTTACAACGGGTACACCTTC. Translation: CASSPGRGTYNGYTF.

The chain uses TRBV2 and TRBJ1-1; D perhaps matches TRBD1 (6 bases). The CDR3 consists of 15 residues. The germline V and J ends were trimmed by 8 bases and 3 bases, with 19 bases remaining between them. Germline CDR1 reads SNHLY; CDR2 reads FYNNEI. CDR3 coding DNA: TGTGCCAGCTCGAACGAAATAGGGGGGTACACTGAAGCTTTCTTT. This encodes CASSNEIGGYTEAFF. The complete variable domain, with remaining parts taken from reference TRBV2 and TRBJ1-1, reads EPEVTQTPSHQVTQMGQEVILRCVPISNHLYFYWYRQILGQKVEFLVSFYNNEISEKSEIFDDQFSVERPDGSNFTLKIRSTKLEDSAMYFCASSNEIGGYTEAFFGQGTRLTVV.

The chain uses TRBV28 and TRBJ1-1, with D hard to call. V lost 5 bases and J lost 1, with 11 bases in between. The CDR3 has 14 amino acids. CDR1 and CDR2 (germline): MDHEN, SYDVKM. CDR3 sequence: CASSPTTPNTEAFF. As DNA, the CDR3 is TGTGCCAGCAGTCCCACAACCCCGAACACTGAAGCTTTCTTT.

The chain combines TRBV30 with TRBJ1-5, with TRBD1 as a possible D gene (6 bases). Germline values: CDR1 GTSNPN, CDR2 SVGIG (reference sequence). The CDR3 extends over 16 amino acids. V lost 3 bases and J 1 base, leaving 16 bases between the germline ends. CDR3 DNA: TGTGCCTGGAGCAAAGGGGGGGGGTGGAGCAATCAGCCCCAGCATTTT. It codes for CAWSKGGGWSNQPQHF.

The chain carries TRBV27 and TRBJ1-1; tentatively, D is TRBD1 (5 bases). Deletions cut 7 bases from V and 0 bases from J, with 18 bases between. The CDR3 consists of 16 residues. Germline CDR1 MNHEY, CDR2 SMNVEV (reference sequence). As DNA, the CDR3 is TGTGCCAGCAAAGGCCCCTCATTGGGGGTGAACACTGAAGCTTTCTTT. The encoded protein is CASKGPSLGVNTEAFF.

The rearrangement links TRBV6-4 to TRBJ1-1; TRBD1 matches at 9 bases. The junction had 20 bases not matched to a gene; V was cut back by 1 base and J by 5 bases. The CDR3 totals 20 residues. The germline V gene has CDR1 MRHNA and CDR2 SNTAGT. The CDR3, as DNA: TGTGCCAGCAGTGACTTGCCGGACAGGGGTTTCGTCGATGCGATAACTGAAGCTTTCTTT. Translated, it gives CASSDLPDRGFVDAITEAFF.

This rearrangement joins TRBV11-3 to TRBJ1-4; no definite D call. Germline assignment: CDR1 SGHNT and CDR2 YENEEA. The CDR3 consists of 18 residues. The ends were cut back, 1 base at V and 0 bases at J, with 15 bases in the middle. The CDR3 DNA sequence: TGTGCCAGCAGCTTAGTCACCGGGCATTCCGCAACTAATGAAAAACTGTTTTTT. Protein sequence: CASSLVTGHSATNEKLFF.

This chain joins TRBV7-3 and TRBJ2-1; tentatively, D is TRBD2 (6 bases). The germline V gene encodes CDR1 SGHTA and CDR2 FQGTGA. CDR3 length: 15 amino acids. V was pared by 2 bases and J by 8 bases, with 16 bases between. DNA of the CDR3: TGTGCCAGCAGCTTAGACGGGACTCGGCGCGATGAGCAGTTCTTC. Its translation: CASSLDGTRRDEQFF.

The chain is built from TRBV9 and TRBJ1-2; D gene ambiguous. The length of the CDR3 is 14 residues. Germline values: CDR1 SGDLS, CDR2 YYNGEE. With 4 bases removed from V and 4 bases from J, the gap between germline ends came to 14 bases. The CDR3 DNA sequence: TGTGCCAGCAGCCCAGGAGAGGACTTCTATGGCTACACCTTC. Encoded protein: CASSPGEDFYGYTF.

The V call is TRBV19, the J call TRBJ1-2; 11 bases map to TRBD1. The CDR3 extends over 15 amino acids. J was trimmed by 8 bases and V by 4 bases; bases with no gene match: 9. The germline CDR1 and CDR2 sequences are LNHDA and SQIVND (reference sequence). CDR3 sequence: CASSTPRDRGNGYTF. CDR3 nucleotide sequence: TGTGCCAGTAGTACCCCCCGGGACAGGGGGAACGGCTACACCTTC. Using reference TRBV19 and TRBJ1-2 for the parts outside the CDR3, the full variable domain is DGGITQSPKYLFRKEGQNVTLSCEQNLNHDAMYWYRQDPGQGLRLIYYSQIVNDFQKGDIAEGYSVSREKKESFPLTVTSAQKNPTAFYLCASSTPRDRGNGYTFGSGTRLTVV.

This clone occurred once. The chain joins TRBV9 to TRBJ2-7; 10 bases match TRBD1. Per the germline V gene, CDR1 is SGDLS and CDR2 is YYNGEE. The length of the CDR3 is 15 residues. J gave up 3 bases and V 2 bases, and 5 bases lay outside the gene matches. The CDR3 is CASSVLGTGVYEQYF. The CDR3 region has the DNA TGTGCCAGCAGCGTCCTCGGGACAGGGGTCTACGAGCAGTACTTC.

In its sample, this clone was seen a few times. The gene calls are TRBV20-1 and TRBJ1-1; D gene uncertain. Germline V gives CDR1 DFQATT, CDR2 SNEGSKA (reference sequence). V lost 2 bases and J lost 4, with 5 bases in between. The CDR3 totals 11 residues. CDR3 sequence: CSARSLTEAFF. The CDR3 bases are TGCAGTGCTAGAAGCCTCACTGAAGCTTTCTTT.

The chain couples TRBV5-1 to TRBJ1-4; no clear D. The CDR3 runs to 14 residues. V was clipped by 1 base and J by 6 bases, with 10 bases between them. Germline assignment: CDR1 SGHRS and CDR2 YFSETQ. The CDR3 reads CASSLKGPDEKLFF. The CDR3 DNA is TGCGCCAGCAGCTTGAAAGGGCCTGATGAAAAACTGTTTTTT.